This TCR beta chain was captured by sequencing in a study of cytomegalovirus exposure and HLA in healthy donors. This PCR relied on a set of 60 Vbeta primers and 13 Jbeta primers. Sequenced by immunoSEQ multiplex PCR; TCRdb stores in-frame clones only, minus some. The repertoire holds about 160,000 clones, with roughly three quarters as singletons. Germline lookup yields CDR1 SGHAT and CDR2 FQNNGV. V dropped 5 bases and J dropped 5 bases, with 12 bases sitting between them. The CDR3 is made up of 13 amino acids. The sample consisted of PBMCs. The receptor was derived from a man aged 18 to 29 in good health and CMV-seropositive. The J gene is TRBJ1-2, the V gene TRBV11-2; D call uncertain. In nucleotides, the CDR3 is TGTGCCAGCAGCCCTTCATCGGGTTATGGCTACACCTTC. Its protein is CASSPSSGYGYTF. Variable domain in full (rest from reference TRBV11-2 and TRBJ1-2): EAGVAQSPRYKIIEKRQSVAFWCNPISGHATLYWYQQILGQGPKLLIQFQNNGVVDDSQLPKDRFSAERLKGVDSTLKIQPAKLEDSAVYLCASSPSSGYGYTFGSGTRLTVV.